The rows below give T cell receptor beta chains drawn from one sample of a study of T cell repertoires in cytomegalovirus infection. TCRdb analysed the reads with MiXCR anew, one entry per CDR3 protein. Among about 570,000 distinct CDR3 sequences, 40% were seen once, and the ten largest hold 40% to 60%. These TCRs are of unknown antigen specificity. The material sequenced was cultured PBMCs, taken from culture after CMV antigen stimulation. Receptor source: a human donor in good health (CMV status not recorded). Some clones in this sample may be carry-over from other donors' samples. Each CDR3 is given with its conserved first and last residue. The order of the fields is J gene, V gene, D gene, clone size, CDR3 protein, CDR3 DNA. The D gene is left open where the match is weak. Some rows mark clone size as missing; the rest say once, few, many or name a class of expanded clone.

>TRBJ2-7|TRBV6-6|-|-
CASSYASRGGGATYEQYF
TGTGCCAGCAGTTACGCGTCTAGGGGGGGCGGGGCGACCTACGAGCAGTACTTC
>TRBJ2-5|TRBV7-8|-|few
CASQPGEETQYF
TGTGCCAGCCAGCCGGGCGAAGAGACCCAGTACTTC
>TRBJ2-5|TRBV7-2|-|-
CASSFLVQETQYF
TGTGCCAGCAGCTTCCTAGTCCAAGAGACCCAGTACTTC
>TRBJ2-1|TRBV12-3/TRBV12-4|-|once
CASSRPLNPSIGEQFF
TGTGCCAGCAGTCGACCCCTTAATCCCAGCATCGGTGAGCAGTTCTTC
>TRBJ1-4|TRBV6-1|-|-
CASTDRSNEKLFF
TGTGCCAGCACAGACAGGAGTAATGAAAAACTGTTTTTT
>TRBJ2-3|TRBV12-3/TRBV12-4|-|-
CASSRGTGTDTQYF
TGTGCCAGCAGCAGGGGTACAGGGACAGATACGCAGTATTTT
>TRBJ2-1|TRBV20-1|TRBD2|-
CSAGVGLAGDEQFF
TGCAGTGCTGGAGTGGGACTAGCGGGAGATGAGCAGTTCTTC
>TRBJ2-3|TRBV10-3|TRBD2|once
CATRGAGTSVADTQYF
TGTGCCACCCGGGGGGCCGGGACTAGCGTGGCAGATACGCAGTATTTT
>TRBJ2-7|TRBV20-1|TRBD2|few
CSARLAGGNYEQYF
TGCAGTGCTAGGTTAGCGGGAGGAAACTACGAGCAGTACTTC
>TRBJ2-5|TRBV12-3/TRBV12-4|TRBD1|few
CASSFRQGQETQYF
TGTGCCAGCAGTTTCCGACAGGGCCAAGAGACCCAGTACTTC
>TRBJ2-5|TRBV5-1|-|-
CASSLQIGHGWDQYF
TGCGCCAGCAGCTTGCAAATCGGACACGGGTGGGACCAGTACTTC
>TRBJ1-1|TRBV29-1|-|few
CSVERRMNTEAFF
TGCAGCGTTGAACGCCGGATGAACACTGAAGCTTTCTTT
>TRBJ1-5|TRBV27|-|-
CASSSGPQGNQPQHF
TGTGCCAGCAGTTCCGGCCCACAGGGAAATCAGCCCCAGCATTTT
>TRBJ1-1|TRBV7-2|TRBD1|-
CASSSYRGTEAFF
TGTGCCAGCAGCTCCTACAGGGGCACTGAAGCTTTCTTT
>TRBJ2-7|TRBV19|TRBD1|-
CASSSRDRVGSYEQYF
TGTGCCAGTAGTAGCCGGGACAGGGTCGGGTCCTACGAGCAGTACTTC
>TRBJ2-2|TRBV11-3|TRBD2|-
CASRGGTNTGELFF
TGTGCCAGCCGGGGGGGGACAAACACCGGGGAGCTGTTTTTT